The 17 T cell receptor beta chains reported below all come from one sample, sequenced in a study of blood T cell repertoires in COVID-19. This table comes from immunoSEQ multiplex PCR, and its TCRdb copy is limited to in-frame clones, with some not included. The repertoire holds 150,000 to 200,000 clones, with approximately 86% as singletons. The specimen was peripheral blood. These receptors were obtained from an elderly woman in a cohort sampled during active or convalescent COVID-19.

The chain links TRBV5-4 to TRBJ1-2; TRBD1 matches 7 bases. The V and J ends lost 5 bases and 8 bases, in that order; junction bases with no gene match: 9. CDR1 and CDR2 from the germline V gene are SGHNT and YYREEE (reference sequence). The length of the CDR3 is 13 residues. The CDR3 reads CASSHDRDGGYTF. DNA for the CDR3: TGTGCCAGCAGTCATGACAGGGATGGGGGCTACACCTTC.

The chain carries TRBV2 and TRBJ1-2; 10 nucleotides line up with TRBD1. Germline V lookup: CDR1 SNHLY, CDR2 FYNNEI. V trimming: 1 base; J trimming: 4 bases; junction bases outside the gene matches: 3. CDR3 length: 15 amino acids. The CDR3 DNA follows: TGTGCCAGCAGTGAAGGGGACAGGGGCGTCTATGGCTACACCTTC. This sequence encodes CASSEGDRGVYGYTF.

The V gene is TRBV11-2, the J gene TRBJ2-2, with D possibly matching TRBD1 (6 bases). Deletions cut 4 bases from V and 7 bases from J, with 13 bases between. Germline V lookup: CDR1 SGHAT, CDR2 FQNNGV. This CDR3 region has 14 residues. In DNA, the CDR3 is TGTGCCAGCAGCTCCTGGGTCAGGGGCGGGGAGCTGTTTTTT. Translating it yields CASSSWVRGGELFF.

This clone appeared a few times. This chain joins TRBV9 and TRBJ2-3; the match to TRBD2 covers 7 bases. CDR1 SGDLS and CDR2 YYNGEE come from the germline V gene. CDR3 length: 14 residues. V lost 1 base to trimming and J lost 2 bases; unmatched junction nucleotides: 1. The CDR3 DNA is TGTGCCAGCAGCGTACTAGCGGACACAGATACGCAGTATTTT. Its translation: CASSVLADTDTQYF.

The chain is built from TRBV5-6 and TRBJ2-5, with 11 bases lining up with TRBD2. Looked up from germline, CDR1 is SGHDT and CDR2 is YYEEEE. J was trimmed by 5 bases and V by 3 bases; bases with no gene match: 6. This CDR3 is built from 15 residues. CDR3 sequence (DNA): TGTGCCAGCAGCTCTCTACTAGCGGGAGTGGAGACCCAGTACTTC. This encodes CASSSLLAGVETQYF.

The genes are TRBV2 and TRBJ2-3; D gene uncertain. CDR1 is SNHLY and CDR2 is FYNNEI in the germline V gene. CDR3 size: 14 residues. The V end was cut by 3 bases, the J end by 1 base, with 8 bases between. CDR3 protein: CASSDVRGTDTQYF. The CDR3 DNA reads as TGTGCCAGCAGTGATGTTCGGGGCACAGATACGCAGTATTTT.

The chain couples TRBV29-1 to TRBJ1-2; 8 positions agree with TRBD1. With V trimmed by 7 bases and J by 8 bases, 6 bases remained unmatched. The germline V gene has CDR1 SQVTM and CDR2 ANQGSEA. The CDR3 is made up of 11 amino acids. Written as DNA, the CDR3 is TGCAGCGACGCTACAGGGGGAGGCTACACCTTC. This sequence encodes CSDATGGGYTF. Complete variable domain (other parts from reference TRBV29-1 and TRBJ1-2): SAVISQKPSRDICQRGTSLTIQCQVDSQVTMMFWYRQQPGQSLTLIATANQGSEATYESGFVIDKFPISRPNLTFSTLTVSNMSPEDSSIYLCSDATGGGYTFGSGTRLTVV.

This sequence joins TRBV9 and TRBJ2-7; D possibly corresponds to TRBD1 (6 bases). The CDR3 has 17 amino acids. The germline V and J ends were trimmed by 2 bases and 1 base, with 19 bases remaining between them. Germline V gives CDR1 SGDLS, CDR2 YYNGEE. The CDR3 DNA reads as TGTGCCAGCAGCGTGGGGGACGGGACACTTGTTTCCTACGAGCAGTACTTC. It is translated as CASSVGDGTLVSYEQYF.

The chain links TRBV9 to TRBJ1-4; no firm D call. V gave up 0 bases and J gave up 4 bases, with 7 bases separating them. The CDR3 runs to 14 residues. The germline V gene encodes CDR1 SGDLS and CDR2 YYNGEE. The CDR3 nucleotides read TGTGCCAGCAGCGTAGCCGAGTTTAATGAAAAACTGTTTTTT. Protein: CASSVAEFNEKLFF.

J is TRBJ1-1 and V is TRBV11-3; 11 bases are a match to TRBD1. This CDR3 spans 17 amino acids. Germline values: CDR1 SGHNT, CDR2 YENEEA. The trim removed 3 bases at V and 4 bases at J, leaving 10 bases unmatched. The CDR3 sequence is CASSFSGQGAWSTEAFF. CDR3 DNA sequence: TGTGCCAGCAGCTTTTCCGGACAGGGGGCATGGAGCACTGAAGCTTTCTTT.

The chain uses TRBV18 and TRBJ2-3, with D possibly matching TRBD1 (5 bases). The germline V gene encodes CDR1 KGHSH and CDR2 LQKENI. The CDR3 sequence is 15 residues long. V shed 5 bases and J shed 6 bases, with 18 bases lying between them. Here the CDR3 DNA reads TGTGCCAGCTCAGCCCTGATCGGCAGGGTCGATACGCAGTATTTT. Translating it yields CASSALIGRVDTQYF.

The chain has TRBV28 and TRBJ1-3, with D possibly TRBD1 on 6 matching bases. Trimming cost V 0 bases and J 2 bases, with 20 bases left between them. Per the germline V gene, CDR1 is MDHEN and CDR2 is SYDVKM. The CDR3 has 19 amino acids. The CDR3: CASSLWGGATGPAGNTIYF. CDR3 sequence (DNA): TGTGCCAGCAGTTTATGGGGGGGGGCAACCGGCCCCGCTGGAAACACCATATATTTT.

The CDR3 DNA is TGTGCCTGGAGCATGAAGATAGCGGGTAACACAGATACGCAGTATTTT. Amino acid sequence: CAWSMKIAGNTDTQYF. The chain is built from TRBV30 and TRBJ2-3, with 7 bases that match TRBD2. Germline values: CDR1 GTSNPN, CDR2 SVGIG (reference sequence). The CDR3 contains 16 residues. The trim removed 3 bases at V and 2 bases at J, leaving 11 bases unmatched.

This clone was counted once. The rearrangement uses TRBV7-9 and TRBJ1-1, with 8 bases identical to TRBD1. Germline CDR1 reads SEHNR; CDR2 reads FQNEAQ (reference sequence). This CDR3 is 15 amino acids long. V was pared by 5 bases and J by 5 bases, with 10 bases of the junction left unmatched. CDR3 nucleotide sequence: TGTGCCAGCAGCCTGCGAGGCAGGGGGCAAACTGAAGCTTTCTTT. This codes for CASSLRGRGQTEAFF.

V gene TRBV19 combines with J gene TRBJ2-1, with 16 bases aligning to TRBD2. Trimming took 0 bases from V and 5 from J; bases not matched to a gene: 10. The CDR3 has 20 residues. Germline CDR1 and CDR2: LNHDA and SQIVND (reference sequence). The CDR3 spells CASSIDRGTSGRAEDNEQFF. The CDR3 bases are TGTGCCAGTAGTATAGACCGGGGGACTAGCGGGAGGGCCGAGGACAATGAGCAGTTCTTC.

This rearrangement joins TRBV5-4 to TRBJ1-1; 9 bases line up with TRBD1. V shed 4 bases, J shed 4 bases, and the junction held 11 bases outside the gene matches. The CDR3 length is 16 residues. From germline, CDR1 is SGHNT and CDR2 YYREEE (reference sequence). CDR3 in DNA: TGTGCCAGCAGCCGCCGGACAGGGGCAGTCGGCACTGAAGCTTTCTTT. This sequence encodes CASSRRTGAVGTEAFF.

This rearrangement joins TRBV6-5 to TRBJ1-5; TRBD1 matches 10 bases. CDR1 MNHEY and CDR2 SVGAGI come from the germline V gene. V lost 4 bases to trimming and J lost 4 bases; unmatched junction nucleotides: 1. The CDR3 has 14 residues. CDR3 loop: CASSWGQGNQPQHF. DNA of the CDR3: TGTGCCAGCAGTTGGGGACAGGGGAATCAGCCCCAGCATTTT.